One T cell receptor (beta chain) is described in this entry. Its specific antigen is unknown. No base quality information exists; no much larger clone differs at one position. The sample is drawn from a study of cytomegalovirus exposure and HLA in healthy donors (dated by TCRdb to 2016 to 2017). With respect to the entire study: An earlier analysis of approximately 640 of the donors reported roughly 270 Gb of sequence data and 117 million unique TCR beta sequences from about 200 million T cells. On average, roughly 250,000 unique TCR beta nucleotide sequences were sequenced per donor among some 430 genotyped donors of the cohort, with about 19% of those sequences being non-productive. Donor age, sex, ethnicity and CMV serostatus were compiled together with the repertoire data. Along with the approximately 700-subject first cohort, a separate validation cohort of over a hundred different subjects was used. Rather than drawing on any new phenotypic data, the later analysis identified candidate immune exposures from TCR beta sequences and the way those sequences occurred across donors. HLA typing covered class I and class II loci at four-digit resolution. The study aimed to test whether cataloging public T cell receptors could reveal signatures of past pathogen exposure. Every discovery cohort repertoire had been produced on one sequencing platform. In an earlier analysis of over 550 of the donors, high-throughput TCR beta sequencing was used to judge whether each TCR beta V gene segment behaved as functional or pseudogenic. A later genetic analysis used genome-wide SNP genotypes for about three fifths of the 666 donors, treating that subset as a discovery cohort. Of the 300 to 500 genotyped donors, 70% to 90% were placed in the genetic ancestry cluster associated with self-reported Caucasian donors. The study combined high-throughput TCR immunosequencing, statistical association of individual TCRs with disease status, and machine learning to predict cytomegalovirus infection status. An early release that covered about 600 HLA-typed donors contained about 290 gigabases of sequencing data and about 93 million unique TCR sequences. Several DR-DQ haplotypes were treated as single units for association and clustering because of strong linkage in the cohort. In a later analysis, previously published TCR beta repertoires from roughly 710 donors were re-analyzed and high-resolution HLA genotyping was added so that TCR occurrence patterns could be studied. Typing coverage differed by locus: A, B, C, DRB1 and DQB1 were typed in about 620-640 donors, DQA1 in 500 to 550, DPA1 in 600 to 610, and DPB1 in 400 to 490. The study used immunosequencing to profile the T cell repertoires of approximately 630 subjects and linked those repertoires to cytomegalovirus serostatus.

The CDR3 spans 14 residues, from the cysteine through the phenylalanine. The DNA shown is the 42-base CDR3, in frame from base 1. The germline V gene yields MGHRA for CDR1 and YSYEKL for CDR2. Trimming takes 1 base from V and 5 bases from J, and the germline ends sit 12 bases apart. What the study reported, not specific to this receptor: This cohort had only TCR beta chains sequenced, and the lack of alpha or paired-chain data limited which features could be detected. Strong co-occurrence of HLA alleles, especially DR and DQ, made assigning TCR associations to individual alleles difficult. In a later analysis, HLA-associated TCR beta chains were found to be more clonally expanded and to have lower generation probabilities than equally common non-associated chains. Specific HLA alleles were associated with about 17,000 TCR beta sequences at a false discovery rate of 0.05 in a later analysis. An association between a missense DCLRE1C variant and V-gene and J-gene trimming of TCR beta chains was found in a later genetic analysis and replicated in an independent cohort. The study listed around 160 TCR beta chains as associated with cytomegalovirus. Several of the top co-occurrence clusters appeared to be linked to parvovirus B19, influenza, CMV and Epstein-Barr virus, according to a later analysis. Because some donors lacked HLA typing at each locus, the association tests relied only on the typed subset. A group of highly shared sequence variants was considered likely to be a technical artifact of the sequencing pipeline. Three of the identified cytomegalovirus-associated TCR beta chains were confirmed in vitro to be specific for cytomegalovirus antigens. A further reported finding was that TCR beta sequences accurately predicted the HLA-A and HLA-B alleles for most subjects in the first cohort. Immune exposure information for the cohort was limited to CMV serostatus. In a later genetic analysis, fewer N-insertions in productive TCRs were reported among donors in an Asian-associated ancestry cluster than the approximately 710-donor mean. Because counts were too low, roughly 16 rarely observed V segments, including chromosome 9 orphons, were left out of the earlier analysis of about 620 of the donors. A later analysis found that TCR association rates varied across HLA loci, with DRB1 alleles showing the most associated TCRs and HLA-C alleles the fewest. The 87-base-pair reads could not distinguish some IMGT-functional V segments, including TRBV6-2 and TRBV6-3, so those segments were excluded. According to a later analysis, most CMV-associated TCR beta chains appeared to be HLA-restricted, and the HLA associations seemed to be driven largely by CMV exposure. Most TCR sequences were observed very rarely across donors, whereas some public TCRs were present in many individuals. It was suggested by the authors that the approach could potentially be generalized to other disease states and immunological phenotypes. The presence/absence analyses assumed that sequencing depth was roughly uniform across donors, and that assumption may not be true. Correlated functional status among segregating V segments might reflect linkage disequilibrium, but an unknown experimental factor could not be ruled out. In an earlier analysis of some 500 of the donors, most TCR beta V segments appeared in productive rearrangements about 87% or about 30% of the time, broadly matching IMGT annotations. In both the original and validation cohorts, the classifier was reported to diagnose cytomegalovirus status with high specificity and sensitivity.

Library creation used the immunoSEQ multiplex PCR assay. For the multiplex PCR, a mixture combining 60 forward primers for TCR Vbeta segments and 13 reverse primers for TCR Jbeta segments was used. The CDR3 region of rearranged TCR beta genes was amplified from genomic DNA with a multiplex PCR assay. On the Illumina HiSeq System, the amplified TCR beta libraries were sequenced as 87-base-pair reads. Concerning the study's data processing: A later analysis counted about 82 million unique TCR beta chains across the 650 to 700 repertoires, and roughly 10 million of these chains were shared by at least two donors. Raw reads were error-corrected and collapsed into unique sequences with a nearest-neighbor algorithm that merged closely related sequences to remove PCR and sequencing errors. Alignment of CDR3 sequences to IMGT reference sequences was used to assign V, D and J gene segments. Each retained sequence needed at least a six-nucleotide match to both a V gene segment and a J gene segment. A rearrangement was called productive if the CDR3 had no stop codons and remained in frame with V and J, and every other rearrangement was called non-productive. Following IMGT convention, CDR3 was defined as the stretch from the second conserved V-encoded cysteine up to the conserved J-encoded phenylalanine. In an earlier analysis of around 600 of the donors, sequences lacking an unambiguous match to a single V gene segment were excluded. An earlier analysis of around 600 of the donors classified V segments as functional when productive rearrangements were above 56.7% and as segregating when the standard deviation between donors was above 5%. A statistical classification framework was built to diagnose cytomegalovirus status from the catalog of TCR beta chain sequences. In a later analysis, TCR nucleotide sequences were compared against IMGT/GENE-DB human TR gene sequences so that V and J genes could be assigned. A later analysis assigned CDR3 sequences and most-parsimonious VDJ recombination scenarios with the TCRdist pipeline. In a later analysis, each TCR beta chain was defined by its CDR3 amino acid sequence together with its V-gene family, and reads without a unique V-gene family were excluded. In a later analysis, 450 to 600 highly shared, low-generation-probability nucleotide sequences were removed to address suspected cross-contamination and a sequencing artifact. In a later analysis, a clonal expansion index was calculated for each public chain from normalized within-repertoire ranks of inferred template counts. A later analysis computed generation probabilities with a VDJ recombination model fitted to out-of-frame rearrangements, and checked the results against IGoR. In a later analysis, hypergeometric tests were used to score TCR-TCR, TCR-HLA and TCR-CMV co-occurrence, with a repertoire-size bias correction applied to TCR pairs. A later analysis estimated false discovery rates by permuting HLA or CMV assignments 20 times. In a later analysis, co-occurring TCRs were grouped using DBSCAN, and TCRdist sequence similarity was added for clustering within HLA-allele-positive subsets. Co-occurrence clustering excluded repertoires with fewer than 30,000 or more than 120,000 public chains, plus five with anomalous nucleotide sharing. As stored in TCRdb, this immuneACCESS dataset retains in-frame rearrangements with V and J assigned. A fraction of the clones does not appear; measured against another copy, unresolved V genes explain less than half of the discrepancy, and the remainder lacks a known reason. V and J calls and clone size are given by that table; D and trimming were obtained from the DNA. The sample records under 150,000 clones, around 75% of which are singletons. The ten biggest clones cover less than 4% of the sample.

In total, approximately 690 healthy bone marrow donors made up the cohort. All cohort members were sampled while nominally healthy, although unrecorded immune exposures were likely present. The donor tested CMV seronegative, placing the donor among the 350 or so seronegative members of the cohort. A peripheral blood sample was collected from each donor, and TCR beta sequencing was performed on peripheral blood mononuclear cells. The Qiagen DNeasy Blood Extraction Kit was used to extract genomic DNA from the blood cell samples. The sequenced sample was PBMCs. The chain links TRBV4-1 with TRBJ2-7, and TRBD2 may be the D gene, going by 5 matching bases. This receptor was obtained from a man in his thirties or forties in good health and CMV-seronegative. The CDR3 reads CASSQVGERNEQYF. The bases read TGCGCCAGCAGCCAAGTCGGGGAAAGAAACGAGCAGTACTTC.